This T cell receptor (beta chain) was captured in a study of T cells in women clearing cervical HPV infection. General observations from the study: TRBV6-7 abundance was lower in cases than controls (0.11% versus 0.16%). Richness plus V gene abundances separated cases from controls with AUC about 0.87.

The CDR3 is 16 residues long. Germline CDR1 is LGHDT and CDR2 is YNNKEL (reference sequence). The V gene lost 4 bases and the J gene lost 4 bases, with 16 bases spanning the gap. Sequencing was performed with immunoSEQ multiplex PCR; in TCRdb, only in-frame clones are kept and a portion is missing. The specimen's table records 20,000 to 25,000 clones. As regards this clone: Its antigen remains unknown. The read gets to within 3 residues of the CDR3 end, and the germline J gene fills in the rest.

Specimen: blood buffy coat. The V gene is TRBV3-1 (or the pseudogene TRBV3-2), the J gene TRBJ2-2, with D uncertain. The TCR sequence derives from a woman aged 18 to 75 with a cervical HPV16 infection that either progressed to CIN3+ or cleared (not recorded which). The sequenced CDR3 bases are TGTGCCAGCAGCCCAGGAACTCGACGAACCACCGGGGAG. Its translation is CASSPGTRRTTGE. The CDR3, in full, reads CASSPGTRRTTGELFF.